The 10 T cell receptor beta chains below all came from one sample that was sequenced in a study of blood T cell repertoires in COVID-19. Libraries were prepared by immunoSEQ multiplex PCR; TCRdb keeps only in-frame clonotypes and omits some of them. The sample has 200,000 to 250,000 clones; under 85% are singletons. The sample taken for sequencing was peripheral blood. Receptors were obtained from a man between 25 and 39 years old who had recovered from COVID-19.

The chain employs TRBV7-9 and TRBJ2-1; TRBD1 might be the D (6 bases). Germline V lookup: CDR1 SEHNR, CDR2 FQNEAQ (reference sequence). The CDR3 loop spans 12 amino acids. Trimming removed 6 bases from V and 6 bases from J, with 9 bases in between. CDR3 nucleotides: TGTGCCAGCAGGATAGGGGGCAATGAGCAGTTCTTC. Encoded protein: CASRIGGNEQFF.

The V and J genes are TRBV9 and TRBJ2-5; 10 bases match TRBD2. After removal of 2 bases from V and 1 base from J, the junction contained 5 bases not matched to a gene. This CDR3 comprises 16 residues. The germline gives CDR1 SGDLS, CDR2 YYNGEE. The CDR3 here is CASSVQRGGSQETQYF. The DNA for the CDR3 is TGTGCCAGCAGCGTCCAGCGGGGGGGGAGCCAAGAGACCCAGTACTTC.

V and J are TRBV23-1 and TRBJ1-1, with D possibly TRBD1 on 5 matching bases. TRBV23-1 is treated as an ORF (open reading frame) with a function not yet certain. The CDR3 loop spans 17 amino acids. The V and J ends lost 4 bases and 1 base respectively, with 19 bases between them. This chain's CDR3 is CASSLQLTRGPNTEAFF. The DNA of the CDR3 is TGCGCCAGCAGTCTACAACTGACGCGGGGCCCGAACACTGAAGCTTTCTTT.

The chain is built from TRBV6-1 and TRBJ2-7; TRBD1 matches 8 bases. The CDR3 is 12 residues long. CDR1 is MNHNS and CDR2 is SASEGT in the germline V gene. CDR3 sequence: CASSEVTGERYV. The CDR3 coding sequence is TGTGCCAGCAGTGAAGTGACAGGGGAGCGGTACGTC.

The CDR3 protein is CASSLDGKSAGETANEQFF. The DNA of the CDR3 is TGTGCCAGCAGCTTAGATGGAAAGTCGGCAGGGGAAACAGCAAATGAGCAGTTCTTC. This chain connects TRBV11-3 to TRBJ2-1, with D tentatively TRBD1 (6 bases). From germline, CDR1 is SGHNT and CDR2 YENEEA. V gave up 0 bases and J gave up 7 bases, with 25 bases separating them. The CDR3 covers 19 residues.

This chain uses TRBV12-3 or TRBV12-4 with TRBJ1-5; D gene ambiguous. CDR3 size: 13 residues. V was pared by 1 base and J by 6 bases, with 7 bases between. The DNA for the CDR3 is TGTGCCAGCAGTTTAGGGGCAGGTCAGCCCCAGCATTTT. Amino acid sequence: CASSLGAGQPQHF.

V usage is TRBV6-6 and J usage is TRBJ2-3; 12 bases are shared with TRBD2. Trimming at V came to 6 bases and at J to 3 bases, leaving 4 bases not matched to a gene. The CDR3 has 15 amino acids. CDR1 and CDR2 (germline): MNHNY, SVGAGI (reference sequence). CDR3 in DNA: TGTGCCAGCAGGCGGACTAGCGGGGAAACAGATACGCAGTATTTT. This sequence encodes CASRRTSGETDTQYF.

This chain uses TRBV5-1 with TRBJ2-1; D is uncertain. The CDR3 runs to 14 residues. Deletions cut 1 base from V and 2 bases from J, with 7 bases between. Germline V lookup: CDR1 SGHRS, CDR2 YFSETQ. The CDR3 region is CASSLQVTYNEQFF. The CDR3 DNA sequence: TGCGCCAGCAGCTTGCAGGTTACCTACAATGAGCAGTTCTTC.

The V and J genes are TRBV3-1 (or the pseudogene TRBV3-2) and TRBJ2-3; 10 nucleotides match TRBD2. The V gene end was trimmed by 2 bases and the J gene end by 4 bases; junction bases not matched to a gene: 3. The CDR3 has 15 residues. From germline, CDR1 is LGHDT and CDR2 YNNKEL (reference sequence). The CDR3: CASSQIAGGPDTQYF. Here the CDR3 DNA reads TGTGCCAGCAGCCAAATAGCGGGGGGACCAGATACGCAGTATTTT.

The chain carries TRBV28 and TRBJ1-2, with D possibly being TRBD1 (5 bases). Germline V gene sequence: CDR1 MDHEN, CDR2 SYDVKM. Trimming cost V 4 bases and J 0 bases, with 12 bases left between them. This CDR3 comprises 15 residues. The CDR3 reads CASSSDSPPNYGYTF. Written as DNA, the CDR3 is TGTGCCAGCAGTTCAGACAGCCCACCTAACTATGGCTACACCTTC.